This passage covers 29 T cell receptor beta chains from one sample sequenced in a study of Graves' ophthalmopathy and Graves' hyperthyroidism. RNA transcripts provided the template for amplifying TCR beta CDR3 regions. In the first round, RT-PCR was carried out with HTBI primers, and a multiplex PCR formed the second round. TCRdb independently ran MiXCR on the multiplex PCR reads; one entry per CDR3 protein. The table includes under 200,000 distinct CDR3 sequences, under 40% detected once. Sequenced: peripheral blood. The receptor source for this set is a woman in her 40s with Graves' ophthalmopathy.

This clonotype was seen ten or more times. V gene TRBV28 combines with J gene TRBJ2-5; D is possibly TRBD2 (5 bases). The CDR3 has 17 amino acids. Trimming removed 4 bases from V and 1 base from J, with 19 bases in between. The germline CDR1 and CDR2 sequences are MDHEN and SYDVKM. CDR3 DNA: TGTGCCAGCAGTTACCCCCTTCGGGGTTCGGGCCAAGAGACCCAGTACTTC. This codes for CASSYPLRGSGQETQYF.

This clonotype was seen repeatedly, ten times or more. The chain uses TRBV20-1 and TRBJ1-5; D gene ambiguous. Trimming took 4 bases from V and 0 from J, leaving 7 bases between them. This CDR3 comprises 13 residues. Germline-derived CDR1 and CDR2 are DFQATT and SNEGSKA (reference sequence). Written as DNA, the CDR3 is TGCAGTGCTATTGGGAATAGCAATCAGCCCCAGCATTTT. It codes for CSAIGNSNQPQHF.

This clonotype was observed at least ten times. The chain carries TRBV27 and TRBJ2-7, with 9 bases identical to TRBD1. The V and J ends lost 4 bases and 6 bases, in that order; junction bases with no gene match: 7. Germline assignment: CDR1 MNHEY and CDR2 SMNVEV (reference sequence). There are 14 residues in the CDR3. As DNA, the CDR3 is TGTGCCAGCAGTTCACGGACAGGGGCGGCCGAGCAGTACTTC. This sequence encodes CASSSRTGAAEQYF.

This clonotype was counted many times. The gene calls are TRBV2 and TRBJ1-2; D is unclear. CDR3 length: 14 residues. Germline CDR1 and CDR2: SNHLY and FYNNEI. The germline V and J ends were trimmed by 9 bases and 5 bases, with 19 bases remaining between them. The CDR3 reads CARSKGLGNYGYTF. CDR3 coding DNA: TGTGCCAGGTCCAAAGGGTTAGGGAATTATGGCTACACCTTC.

This clonotype has a count of ten or more. The chain links TRBV10-3 to TRBJ1-1, with no clear D. Deletions cut 3 bases from V and 8 bases from J, with 10 bases between. This CDR3 has 12 residues. Germline V gene data show CDR1 as ENHRY and CDR2 as SYGVKD. CDR3 nucleotides: TGTGCCATCAGTGATCTCCTCCAAGAAGCTTTCTTT. This encodes CAISDLLQEAFF.

V and J are TRBV20-1 and TRBJ2-5; D unclear. The CDR3 covers 16 residues. Trimming removed 0 bases at V and 1 base at J, with 15 bases between. The germline V gene encodes CDR1 DFQATT and CDR2 SNEGSKA (reference sequence). Here the CDR3 reads CSARDALKNSQETQYF. CDR3 nucleotide sequence: TGCAGTGCTAGAGATGCACTTAAGAATTCCCAAGAGACCCAGTACTTC.

The chain has TRBV28 and TRBJ2-2; TRBD2 matches 7 bases. The germline V gene has CDR1 MDHEN and CDR2 SYDVKM. The V gene end was trimmed by 6 bases and the J gene end by 4 bases; junction bases not matched to a gene: 11. The CDR3 length is 16 residues. CDR3 sequence: CASRGGRSITTGELFF. Written as DNA, the CDR3 is TGTGCCAGCAGGGGCGGGAGAAGCATTACCACCGGGGAGCTGTTTTTT.

The rearrangement joins TRBV12-3 or TRBV12-4 to TRBJ1-2, with unresolved D. V was clipped by 6 bases and J by 4 bases, with 12 bases between them. CDR3 length: 13 amino acids. CDR3 nucleotide sequence: TGTGCCAGCAGCCATGGCAGGACCTATGGCTACACCTTC. Translation: CASSHGRTYGYTF.

This clonotype was found many times. V gene TRBV2 combines with J gene TRBJ2-7, with D possibly TRBD2 on 6 matching bases. The V and J ends lost 7 bases and 0 bases respectively, with 13 bases between them. Per germline, CDR1 SNHLY and CDR2 FYNNEI. This CDR3 region has 14 residues. CDR3 loop: CASKSSGSSYEQYF. CDR3 coding DNA: TGTGCCAGCAAGTCGTCCGGGAGCTCCTACGAGCAGTACTTC.

Only a few counts were recorded for this clonotype. CDR3 nucleotide sequence: TGTGCCAGCAGTGACGGACAGGGCTACGAGCAGTACTTC. Protein sequence: CASSDGQGYEQYF. V usage is TRBV25-1 and J usage is TRBJ2-7, with 8 bases aligning to TRBD1. Germline values: CDR1 MGHDK, CDR2 SYGVNS. V gave up 3 bases and J gave up 3 bases; unmatched junction bases: 1. There are 13 residues in the CDR3.

This clonotype was counted ten times or more. This chain links TRBV27 with TRBJ1-1; a weak D match, TRBD1 (6 bases). The V end lost 7 bases, the J end lost 6 bases, and 18 bases lay between the germline ends. From germline, CDR1 is MNHEY and CDR2 SMNVEV (reference sequence). The CDR3 extends over 14 amino acids. The CDR3 spells CASKKGGGGAEAFF. CDR3 coding DNA: TGTGCCAGCAAAAAAGGAGGGGGGGGCGCTGAAGCTTTCTTT.

This clonotype was counted a few times. The rearrangement uses TRBV9 and TRBJ2-5; TRBD1 matches 7 bases. Germline CDR1 SGDLS, CDR2 YYNGEE. This CDR3 spans 14 amino acids. J gave up 3 bases and V 4 bases, and 6 bases lay outside the gene matches. The CDR3 DNA is TGTGCCAGCAGCCCCCAAGGGGGCGAAGAGACCCAGTACTTC. Protein sequence: CASSPQGGEETQYF.

This clonotype appeared many times. The V call is TRBV6-5, the J call TRBJ1-5; no clear D gene. Deletions cut 6 bases from V and 2 bases from J, with 11 bases between. The length of the CDR3 is 14 residues. Per the germline V gene, CDR1 is MNHEY and CDR2 is SVGAGI. The CDR3 reads CASRGPDGNQPQHF. The CDR3 bases are TGTGCCAGCAGGGGTCCGGACGGCAATCAGCCCCAGCATTTT.

This chain uses TRBV12-3 or TRBV12-4 with TRBJ2-4; the D gene is possibly TRBD1 (6 bases). This CDR3 comprises 16 residues. Trimming removed 5 bases at V and 0 bases at J, with 14 bases between. In nucleotides, the CDR3 is TGTGCCAGCAGTCCGGACAGTTCTTTAGCCAAAAACATTCAGTACTTC. Its protein product is CASSPDSSLAKNIQYF.

The chain joins TRBV27 to TRBJ1-2, with D perhaps matching TRBD1 (5 bases). The germline V gene has CDR1 MNHEY and CDR2 SMNVEV (reference sequence). V was shortened by 2 bases and J by 4 bases, with 17 bases between the two germline ends. The CDR3 sequence is 16 residues long. Here the CDR3 reads CASSLRAGLLRYGYTF. The DNA for the CDR3 is TGTGCCAGCAGTTTACGGGCAGGGCTGCTACGCTATGGCTACACCTTC.

This clonotype was recorded at least ten times. The chain carries TRBV30 and TRBJ2-7; possible D gene TRBD2, 6 bases. The V and J ends lost 8 bases and 5 bases respectively, with 13 bases between them. Germline CDR1 and CDR2: GTSNPN and SVGIG (reference sequence). The CDR3 has 11 residues. The CDR3 DNA sequence: TGTGCCGGGTGGGGAGGCCACGAGCAGTACTTC. Amino acids: CAGWGGHEQYF. Drawing the rest from reference TRBV30 and TRBJ2-7, the complete variable domain is SQTIHQWPATLVQPVGSPLSLECTVEGTSNPNLYWYRQAAGRGLQLLFYSVGIGQISSEVPQNLSASRPQDRQFILSSKKLLLSDSGFYLCAGWGGHEQYFGPGTRLTVT.

J is TRBJ1-1 and V is TRBV24-1; D uncertain. Trimming stripped 3 bases from V and 4 bases from J, with 8 bases between. Germline-derived CDR1 and CDR2 are KGHDR and SFDVKD. This CDR3 is 13 amino acids long. CDR3 nucleotide sequence: TGTGCCACCAGTGATCCGCCCTCCACTGAAGCTTTCTTT. Protein sequence: CATSDPPSTEAFF.

This clonotype was found many times. The J gene is TRBJ1-2, the V gene TRBV12-3 or TRBV12-4; D gene ambiguous. V lost 3 bases, J lost 2 bases, and 7 bases lay in between. The CDR3 covers 13 residues. The CDR3 DNA reads TGTGCCAGCAGTTTGGCGGAGAACTATGGCTACACCTTC. It translates to CASSLAENYGYTF.

The chain couples TRBV18 to TRBJ2-5, with D possibly called TRBD1 or TRBD2 (5 bases each). V shed 5 bases and J shed 11 bases, with 12 bases lying between them. The CDR3 is 11 amino acids. Germline assignment: CDR1 KGHSH and CDR2 LQKENI. The CDR3 reads CASSVPGPQYF. CDR3 DNA: TGTGCCAGCTCAGTCCCGGGACCTCAGTACTTC.

This clonotype was recorded many times. The chain carries TRBV11-2 and TRBJ1-1; D might be TRBD1 (5 bases). Trimming pared 5 bases from V and 4 bases from J, leaving 17 bases between. Germline CDR1 and CDR2: SGHAT and FQNNGV. The CDR3 totals 15 residues. CDR3 bases: TGTGCCAGCAGCGGAGGACCTGGTCAGGGCACTGAAGCTTTCTTT. Translation: CASSGGPGQGTEAFF.

The rearrangement links TRBV6-5 to TRBJ2-7; the match to TRBD2 covers 8 bases. With V trimmed by 0 bases and J by 3 bases, 4 bases remained unmatched. This CDR3 comprises 15 residues. Germline CDR1 and CDR2: MNHEY and SVGAGI. CDR3 sequence (DNA): TGTGCCAGCAGTTACTCGAAGCGGGAGCTCTACGAGCAGTACTTC. Residues: CASSYSKRELYEQYF.

This clonotype appeared many times. The chain recombines TRBV27 with TRBJ2-7; 7 bases are a match to TRBD1. This CDR3 is 13 amino acids long. The V and J ends lost 5 bases and 2 bases, in that order; junction bases with no gene match: 3. The germline gives CDR1 MNHEY, CDR2 SMNVEV (reference sequence). For the CDR3, the DNA is TGTGCCAGCAGTCCAGGGGGAACCTACGAGCAGTACTTC. Amino acids: CASSPGGTYEQYF.

This clonotype was recorded a few times. The gene calls are TRBV11-1 and TRBJ2-5, with TRBD1 as a possible D gene (6 bases). Germline V gene lookup returns CDR1 SGHAT and CDR2 FQDESV (reference sequence). The CDR3 runs 12 residues. Trimming took off 5 bases at V and 4 bases at J, with 8 bases between the two ends. CDR3 bases: TGTGCCAGCAGCAACAGGGTAGAGACCCAGTACTTC. The encoded protein is CASSNRVETQYF. Combining the CDR3 with reference TRBV11-1 and TRBJ2-5 gives the whole variable domain EAEVAQSPRYKITEKSQAVAFWCDPISGHATLYWYRQILGQGPELLVQFQDESVVDDSQLPKDRFSAERLKGVDSTLKIQPAELGDSAMYLCASSNRVETQYFGPGTRLLVL.

This clonotype appeared many times. The genes are TRBV15 and TRBJ1-2, with unresolved D. Trimming removed 0 bases at V and 4 bases at J, with 12 bases between. Germline V lookup: CDR1 LNHNV, CDR2 YYDKDF (reference sequence). The CDR3 loop spans 15 amino acids. Here the CDR3 DNA reads TGTGCCACCAGCAGAGATCTCATAGGGAGCTATGGCTACACCTTC. Translation gives CATSRDLIGSYGYTF.

This clonotype was detected many times. The rearrangement uses TRBV12-3 or TRBV12-4 and TRBJ2-7; tentative D call: TRBD1 (5 bases). Trimming took 6 bases from V and 2 from J, leaving 11 bases between them. The CDR3 has 13 amino acids. The CDR3 DNA reads as TGTGCCAGCAGCTCTGACAGACCCTACGAGCAGTACTTC. Translating gives CASSSDRPYEQYF.

The sample holds many counts of this clonotype. V usage is TRBV20-1 and J usage is TRBJ1-6; TRBD1 matches 8 bases. CDR3 length equals 15 residues. Germline-derived CDR1 and CDR2 are DFQATT and SNEGSKA (reference sequence). Unmatched junction bases numbered 7, after V lost 0 bases and J lost 9 bases. Written as DNA, the CDR3 is TGCAGTGCTAGAGATCTTGGGACAGGATCTTCACCCCTCCACTTT. Translating it yields CSARDLGTGSSPLHF.

This clonotype occurred many times. The chain has TRBV6-5 and TRBJ2-2; perhaps TRBD1 as D (5 bases). V dropped 7 bases and J dropped 6 bases, with 18 bases sitting between them. Germline V gives CDR1 MNHEY, CDR2 SVGAGI. The CDR3 length is 15 residues. As DNA, the CDR3 is TGTGCCAGCACCCCGACGGACAAGCCCGCCGGGGAGCTGTTTTTT. Its translation: CASTPTDKPAGELFF.

This clonotype was counted a single time. The CDR3: CASSFSSGRRYEQYF. The CDR3 nucleotides read TGTGCCAGCAGTTTCAGTAGCGGGAGAAGGTACGAGCAGTACTTC. The chain joins TRBV28 to TRBJ2-7; TRBD2 matches 9 bases. The CDR3 length is 15 residues. J was trimmed by 4 bases and V by 3 bases; bases with no gene match: 7. Germline values: CDR1 MDHEN, CDR2 SYDVKM.

V gene TRBV6-2 or TRBV6-3 combines with J gene TRBJ2-7; TRBD1 agrees at 8 bases. The CDR3 is 13 residues long. J gave up 6 bases and V 6 bases, and 7 bases lay outside the gene matches. CDR1 is MNHEY and CDR2 is SVGEGT in the germline V gene. The CDR3 DNA reads TGTGCCAGCAGCCCCGGGACAGGCCGCGAGCAGTACTTC. It encodes CASSPGTGREQYF.